This is a list of T cell receptor beta chains from one sample in a study of cytomegalovirus exposure and HLA in healthy donors. The protocol was immunoSEQ multiplex PCR, while the TCRdb copy is restricted to in-frame clones and leaves out a portion. The sample includes about 210,000 clones, around 84% of them seen just once. The specimen was PBMCs. The receptor source for this set is a girl between 2 and 10 years old in good health and CMV-seronegative. Each CDR3 is given without its conserved first and last residue. The order of the fields is V gene, J gene, CDR3 protein.

>TRBV5-1|TRBJ1-1
ASSLAVFGTEAF
>TRBV27|TRBJ1-5
ASSPPGQGNQPQH
>TRBV30|TRBJ2-3
AWSVGLAFTDTQY
>TRBV30|TRBJ1-1
AWKGVTEAF
>TRBV25-1|TRBJ2-5
ASSEWTSGSETQY
>TRBV6-5|TRBJ2-7
ASSYLRGVGGYEQY
>TRBV6-5|TRBJ1-1
ASSYGQAGTEAF
>TRBV11-3|TRBJ2-1
ASSFSRLVAENEQF
>TRBV5-1|TRBJ1-1
ASSLGSGAEAF
>TRBV19|TRBJ1-3
ASTFGGGRISNTIY
>TRBV4-1|TRBJ2-5
ASSPRQGILQETQY
>TRBV4-2|TRBJ2-5
ASSQDRFKTQY
>TRBV5-1|TRBJ2-7
ASSLLGGAYEQY
>TRBV12-2|TRBJ2-4
ASRLGGRLAGADDIQY
>TRBV7-6|TRBJ1-4
ASSSGRGDRALSNEKLF
>TRBV2|TRBJ1-2
ASSEQGGYGYT
>TRBV25-1|TRBJ2-3
ASSVGTSGSGNTQY
>TRBV28|TRBJ2-3
ASSYRGGQGDTQY
>TRBV4-1|TRBJ2-5
ASSQELAGVQETQY
>TRBV6-5|TRBJ1-5
ASSYGQFNQPQH
>TRBV7-9|TRBJ2-1
ASSAASGGHNEQF
>TRBV5-1|TRBJ2-1
ASSSDHGGLYNEQF
>TRBV6-5|TRBJ1-3
ASRNQGRAGNTIY
>TRBV9|TRBJ2-7
ASSVAPGQCYEQY
>TRBV5-4|TRBJ2-1
ASSLAGVAGRNEQF
>TRBV7-2|TRBJ2-7
ASSLATGVGYEQY
>TRBV6-5|TRBJ1-5
ASSGEPQH
>TRBV2|TRBJ1-5
ASSGTGTHSNQPQH
>TRBV7-2|TRBJ1-4
ASSPYRGQVEKLF
>TRBV5-1|TRBJ2-7
ASSLGTSGRYEQY
>TRBV6-5|TRBJ1-4
ASSYSGVNEKLF
>TRBV18|TRBJ2-1
ASSPPGGSYNEQF
>TRBV6-1|TRBJ1-5
TTEQGSYQPQH
>TRBV6-1|TRBJ2-7
ASRRTGLYEQY
>TRBV6-5|TRBJ2-1
ATTLSLGSYNEQF
>TRBV7-6|TRBJ2-5
ASSPWTRQETQY
>TRBV5-4|TRBJ2-3
ASSRGGTDLTDTQY
>TRBV19|TRBJ1-1
ASSIVQGNEAF
>TRBV5-8|TRBJ2-1
ASSLHSGRAYNEQF